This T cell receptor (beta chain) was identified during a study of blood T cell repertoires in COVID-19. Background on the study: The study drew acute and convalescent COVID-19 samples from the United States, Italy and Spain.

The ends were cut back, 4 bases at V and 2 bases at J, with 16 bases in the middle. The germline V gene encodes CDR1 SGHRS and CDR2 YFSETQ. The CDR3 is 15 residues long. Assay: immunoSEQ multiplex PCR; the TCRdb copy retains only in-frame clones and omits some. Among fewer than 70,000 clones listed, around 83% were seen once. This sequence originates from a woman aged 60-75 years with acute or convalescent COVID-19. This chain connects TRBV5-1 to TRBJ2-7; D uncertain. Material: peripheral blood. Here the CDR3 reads CASSEDEASPYEQYF. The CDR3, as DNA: TGCGCCAGCAGCGAAGACGAGGCGTCCCCCTACGAGCAGTACTTC.